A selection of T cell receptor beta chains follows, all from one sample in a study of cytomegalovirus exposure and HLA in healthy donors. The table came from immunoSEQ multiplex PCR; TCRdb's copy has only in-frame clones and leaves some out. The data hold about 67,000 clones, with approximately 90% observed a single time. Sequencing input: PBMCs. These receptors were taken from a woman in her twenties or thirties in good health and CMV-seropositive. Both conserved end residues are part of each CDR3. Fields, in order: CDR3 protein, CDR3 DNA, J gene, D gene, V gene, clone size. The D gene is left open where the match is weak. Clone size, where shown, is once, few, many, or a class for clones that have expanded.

CSVERQGALGYTF TGCAGCGTTGAAAGGCAGGGGGCGCTTGGCTACACCTTC TRBJ1-2 TRBD1 TRBV29-1 -
CASSYSLAGQNEKLFF TGTGCCAGCAGTTACTCCTTGGCAGGCCAGAATGAAAAACTGTTTTTT TRBJ1-4 - TRBV6-5 -
CASRRDRSYEQYF TGTGCCAGCCGCCGGGACAGGTCCTACGAGCAGTACTTC TRBJ2-7 TRBD1 TRBV27 -
CASSLKGGGVEAQYF TGTGCCAGCAGCTTAAAAGGGGGGGGAGTGGAGGCCCAGTACTTC TRBJ2-5 - TRBV5-4 -
CASSYSVQREYNEQFF TGTGCCAGCAGTTACTCGGTACAGCGGGAGTACAATGAGCAGTTCTTC TRBJ2-1 TRBD2 TRBV6-6 -
CASSEGTRVATQYF TGTGCCAGCAGTGAAGGGACTAGGGTTGCAACCCAGTACTTC TRBJ2-5 TRBD2 TRBV6-1 -
CASSPGTYEQYF TGTGCCAGCAGCCCAGGGACCTACGAGCAGTACTTC TRBJ2-7 - TRBV6-5 -
CASTPRTGETGELFF TGTGCCAGCACCCCCCGGACAGGAGAGACCGGGGAGCTGTTTTTT TRBJ2-2 TRBD1 TRBV25-1 -
CASSYRLGTDTQYF TGTGCCAGTAGTTACAGGTTAGGCACAGATACGCAGTATTTT TRBJ2-3 - TRBV19 -
CASSPGGAGGSKNIQYF TGTGCCAGCTCACCGGGAGGGGCTGGCGGGTCCAAAAACATTCAGTACTTC TRBJ2-4 TRBD2 TRBV18 -
CAWSVGAGEKNNEQFF TGTGCCTGGAGTGTCGGTGCGGGAGAGAAAAACAATGAGCAGTTCTTC TRBJ2-1 TRBD2 TRBV30 -
CASSHPPTDTQYF TGTGCCAGCAGCCATCCCCCCACAGATACGCAGTATTTT TRBJ2-3 - TRBV11-2 -
CASSLDGDGEYQPQHF TGCGCCAGCAGCCTGGACGGGGATGGGGAATATCAGCCCCAGCATTTT TRBJ1-5 - TRBV5-1 -
CASSLLGQGEAFF TGTGCCAGCAGCTTATTAGGACAGGGAGAAGCTTTCTTT TRBJ1-1 TRBD1 TRBV7-6 -
CATSAGVETQYF TGTGCCACCTCAGCGGGAGTAGAGACCCAGTACTTC TRBJ2-5 TRBD2 TRBV28 -
CSAKGLAARGQFF TGCAGCGCTAAGGGACTAGCGGCCCGGGGGCAGTTCTTC TRBJ2-1 TRBD2 TRBV29-1 -
CASSPGYGYTF TGTGCCAGTAGTCCAGGGTATGGCTACACCTTC TRBJ1-2 - TRBV19 once
CASSIGTGVNYGYTF TGTGCCAGTAGTATTGGGACAGGGGTTAACTATGGCTACACCTTC TRBJ1-2 TRBD1 TRBV19 -
CSVVTVNYGYTF TGCAGCGTCGTTACAGTTAACTATGGCTACACCTTC TRBJ1-2 - TRBV29-1 -
CASSGGGGSGRAYEQYF TGTGCCAGCAGCGGCGGCGGTGGGAGCGGGAGGGCCTACGAGCAGTACTTC TRBJ2-7 TRBD2 TRBV9 -
CASSSLQGSYEQYF TGTGCCAGCAGTTCACTTCAGGGGAGCTACGAGCAGTACTTC TRBJ2-7 - TRBV27 -
CASGGLAGYNEQFF TGTGCCAGTGGCGGCCTAGCCGGTTACAATGAGCAGTTCTTC TRBJ2-1 - TRBV19 once
CASSNAGTGYGYTF TGTGCCAGCTCAAACGCCGGGACAGGGTATGGCTACACCTTC TRBJ1-2 TRBD1 TRBV18 -
CASSIGRVYGYTF TGTGCCAGTAGTATCGGCCGGGTCTATGGCTACACCTTC TRBJ1-2 - TRBV19 -
CASSQGTSGNTDTQYF TGTGCCAGCAGTCAAGGGACTAGCGGGAATACAGATACGCAGTATTTT TRBJ2-3 TRBD2 TRBV2 few
CAISPGTPTGELFF TGTGCCATCAGCCCCGGGACTCCCACCGGGGAGCTGTTTTTT TRBJ2-2 - TRBV10-3 -
CASRGTGNEKLFF TGTGCCAGCAGGGGGACAGGGAATGAAAAACTGTTTTTT TRBJ1-4 TRBD1 TRBV2 -
CASSIGWRTLSNQPQHF TGTGCCAGTAGTATAGGGTGGAGGACCCTTAGCAATCAGCCCCAGCATTTT TRBJ1-5 - TRBV19 -
CASSFKLAPRTDTQYF TGTGCCAGCAGCTTTAAACTAGCGCCTCGCACAGATACGCAGTATTTT TRBJ2-3 TRBD2 TRBV11-2 -
CASRPDTDTQYF TGCGCCAGCAGGCCAGACACAGATACGCAGTATTTT TRBJ2-3 - TRBV5-1 -
CASSVGASGSTDTQYF TGTGCCAGCAGCGTAGGAGCTAGCGGGAGCACAGATACGCAGTATTTT TRBJ2-3 TRBD2 TRBV9 -
CASSYSFGQVYGYTF TGTGCCAGCAGTTACTCCTTCGGACAGGTCTATGGCTACACCTTC TRBJ1-2 TRBD1 TRBV6-5 -
CASSLRTAYEQYF TGTGCCAGCAGTTTGCGGACAGCCTACGAGCAGTACTTC TRBJ2-7 - TRBV28 once
CASSLAGGGPFNEQFF TGTGCCAGCAGCTTAGCTGGGGGAGGGCCTTTTAATGAGCAGTTCTTC TRBJ2-1 TRBD2 TRBV7-2 -
CASSPGVEETQYF TGTGCCAGTAGCCCAGGGGTTGAGGAGACCCAGTACTTC TRBJ2-5 - TRBV19 -
CAIAAGNYGYTF TGTGCCATCGCGGCAGGGAACTATGGCTACACCTTC TRBJ1-2 - TRBV10-3 once
CASSPTTSGYNEQFF TGTGCCAGCTCACCGACAACTAGCGGTTACAATGAGCAGTTCTTC TRBJ2-1 TRBD2 TRBV18 few
CASSLKSQDGVKICFF TGTGCCAGCAGCTTAAAGAGTCAGGACGGGGTTAAGATCTGTTTCTTC TRBJ2-1 - TRBV11-2 -
CASRTTGTGELFF TGTGCCAGCAGAACGACCGGGACCGGGGAGCTGTTTTTT TRBJ2-2 - TRBV6-6 -
CASSLSGLGGGTQYF TGTGCCAGCAGCTTATCAGGACTAGGGGGAGGGACCCAGTACTTC TRBJ2-5 - TRBV7-7 once
CSVDTTTASYGYTF TGCAGCGTTGATACAACCACCGCCTCCTATGGCTACACCTTC TRBJ1-2 - TRBV29-1 -
CASKRGQGGQPQHF TGTGCCAGCAAACGCGGACAGGGCGGTCAGCCCCAGCATTTT TRBJ1-5 TRBD1 TRBV27 -
CASSLRGKEYTIYF TGCGCCAGCAGCTTGAGAGGGAAGGAATACACCATATATTTT TRBJ1-3 - TRBV5-1 -
CASSLGQGVNEQYF TGTGCCAGCAGCTTAGGGCAGGGGGTGAACGAGCAGTACTTC TRBJ2-7 TRBD1 TRBV7-9 once
CASSQGTGVPNEQFF TGCGCCAGCAGCCAAGGGACAGGAGTCCCTAATGAGCAGTTCTTC TRBJ2-1 TRBD1 TRBV4-1 -
CASSLVALAGEQFF TGTGCCAGCAGTTTGGTCGCGCTAGCCGGTGAGCAGTTCTTC TRBJ2-1 - TRBV27 once
CARSLWGQGAPNTGELFF TGTGCCAGAAGCTTGTGGGGACAGGGGGCCCCGAACACCGGGGAGCTGTTTTTT TRBJ2-2 TRBD1 TRBV5-3 -
CASSGLAGTDTQYF TGTGCCAGCAGTGGACTAGCGGGCACAGATACGCAGTATTTT TRBJ2-3 TRBD2 TRBV6-4 -
CASSLEAGGNTQYF TGTGCCAGCAGCTTAGAGGCGGGAGGTAATACGCAGTATTTT TRBJ2-3 TRBD2 TRBV7-6 -